This T cell receptor (beta chain) was sequenced in a study of shared clonotypes between healthy human individuals. Across the whole study: With ages of 18 to 49, the donors were a couple of women and a few men.

Assay runs were performed at deep level. Clones were sequenced by immunoSEQ multiplex PCR, and TCRdb holds only the in-frame ones, with some missing. Of 2,500,000 or so clones listed, around 93% are singletons. The study enrolled healthy HIV-negative adults without recent acute infections or vaccinations as donors. A split of CD4+ cells into CD45RA+ naive and CD45RA-negative memory subsets was performed. In germline, CDR1 is MNHEY, CDR2 SMNVEV (reference sequence). The CDR3 is 15 residues long. The V and J ends lost 2 bases and 5 bases, in that order; junction bases with no gene match: 6. This chain joins TRBV27 and TRBJ1-5; 7 positions match TRBD1. The sequencing input was naive CD4+ T cells from PBMCs. Described subset: CD45RA+ positively selected. The source of this sequence is a man between 18 and 35 years old in good health. Some clones in this sample may be carry-over from other donors' samples. CDR3 DNA: TGTGCCAGCAGTTTAAAGGCAGGGGGGGATCAGCCCCAGCATTTT. Amino acids: CASSLKAGGDQPQHF.